A single sample is the source of the 25 T cell receptor beta chains below, sequenced in a study of type 1 and type 2 diabetes patients. The PCR template was genomic DNA. A primer set of 30 forward and 13 reverse primers amplified the CDR3. MiXCR, applied by TCRdb to the multiplex PCR reads, yields one record per CDR3 protein. The table records fewer than 350,000 distinct CDR3 sequences, more than 45% of them present only once. Input material: peripheral blood mononuclear cells (PBMCs). Receptor source: a man between 18 and 35 years old with type 2 diabetes.

The chain uses TRBV20-1 and TRBJ1-5; D is unclear. Germline V CDR1 and CDR2: DFQATT, SNEGSKA (reference sequence). V lost 6 bases and J 0 bases, leaving 9 bases between the germline ends. The CDR3 loop spans 13 amino acids. DNA for the CDR3: TGCAGTGCCAGGCCAAATAGCAATCAGCCCCAGCATTTT. Translated, it gives CSARPNSNQPQHF.

A few counts support this clonotype. The chain links TRBV19 to TRBJ2-1, with a weak D call TRBD2 (5 bases). V lost 0 bases and J lost 8, with 8 bases in between. CDR3 length: 13 amino acids. Germline loops: CDR1 LNHDA, CDR2 SQIVND (reference sequence). DNA for the CDR3: TGTGCCAGTAGTATAGATGCGGGCTATGAGCAGTTCTTC. Translated, it gives CASSIDAGYEQFF.

The table lists this clonotype with a count of one. Given a much more abundant clone one base away, this may be a read error. V usage is TRBV7-2 and J usage is TRBJ1-1; D not certain. The germline V gene has CDR1 SGHTA and CDR2 FQGNSA. The CDR3 spans 11 residues. V gave up 3 bases and J gave up 2 bases, with 1 base separating them. CDR3 DNA: TGTACCAGCAGCTTTAACACTGAAGCTTTCTTT. Its protein is CTSSFNTEAFF. The variable domain in full, completed from reference TRBV7-2 and TRBJ1-1, reads GAGVSQSPSNKVTEKGKDVELRCDPISGHTALYWYRQSLGQGLEFLIYFQGNSAPDKSGLPSDRFSAERTGGSVSTLTIQRTQQEDSAVYLCTSSFNTEAFFGQGTRLTVV.

The count of this clonotype is one. This chain uses TRBV7-2 with TRBJ2-2; 8 nucleotides align to TRBD2. CDR1 is SGHTA and CDR2 is FQGNSA in the germline V gene. V gave up 8 bases and J gave up 2 bases; unmatched junction bases: 13. The CDR3 covers 17 residues. The CDR3 DNA is TGTGCCAGCGTCCCGGGACTAGGGATCCGAAACACCGGGGAGCTGTTTTTT. Translated, it gives CASVPGLGIRNTGELFF.

On this clonotype itself: This may arise from a read error, as a much more abundant clone is one base away. The chain employs TRBV2 and TRBJ1-1; a weak D match, TRBD1 (5 bases). The CDR3 covers 16 residues. Per the germline V gene, CDR1 is SNHLY and CDR2 is FYNNEI. V was shortened by 11 bases and J by 4 bases, with 26 bases between the two germline ends. The CDR3 bases are TGTGCCTCAGGAGTGGGACCCCGGATGCTTCCCACTGAAGCTTTCTTT. Protein: CASGVGPRMLPTEAFF.

In this sample, this clonotype turned up a few times. The chain has TRBV7-2 and TRBJ2-2; no firm D call. V lost 0 bases and J 5 bases, leaving 16 bases between the germline ends. The CDR3 runs 17 residues. Germline CDR1 SGHTA, CDR2 FQGNSA. CDR3 amino acids: CASSLAGRWRNTGELFF. The CDR3 nucleotides read TGTGCCAGCAGCTTAGCCGGACGTTGGCGGAATACCGGGGAGCTGTTTTTT.

This sequence joins TRBV2 and TRBJ2-7; D is unresolved. V lost 5 bases to trimming and J lost 2 bases, with 13 bases between them. This CDR3 spans 14 amino acids. Per germline, CDR1 SNHLY and CDR2 FYNNEI. The CDR3 is CASSSWGWTYEQYF. For the CDR3, the DNA is TGTGCCAGCAGTTCTTGGGGATGGACCTACGAGCAGTACTTC.

Concerning this clonotype: A much larger clonotype is one base distant, so this may be a read error. CDR3 in DNA: TGTGCCAGCAGTAAAGCGCTAGGGGGGAGCACTGAAGCTTTCTTT. This codes for CASSKALGGSTEAFF. J is TRBJ1-1 and V is TRBV7-2, with a possible D match to TRBD1 (6 bases). This CDR3 is built from 15 residues. Per germline, CDR1 SGHTA and CDR2 FQGNSA. V gave up 6 bases and J gave up 4 bases, with 18 bases separating them.

Here the CDR3 reads CASSLFEGVGYTF. CDR3 nucleotides: TGTGCCAGCAGTCTATTCGAGGGGGTAGGCTACACCTTC. The chain couples TRBV2 to TRBJ1-2; D perhaps matches TRBD1 (6 bases). Germline V gene sequence: CDR1 SNHLY, CDR2 FYNNEI. This CDR3 spans 13 amino acids. Trimming stripped 5 bases from V and 8 bases from J, with 15 bases between.

This clonotype was detected only a few times. The chain employs TRBV19 and TRBJ2-6; 8 bases are a match to TRBD2. With V trimmed by 7 bases and J by 0 bases, 8 bases remained unmatched. The CDR3 is 17 residues long. Germline V gene sequence: CDR1 LNHDA, CDR2 SQIVND (reference sequence). In DNA form, the CDR3 reads TGTGCCAGTACCGGGAGGGCTATATACTCTGGGGCCAACGTCCTGACTTTC. This codes for CASTGRAIYSGANVLTF.

This clonotype has just a few counts. The chain couples TRBV13 to TRBJ2-3, with 9 bases fitting TRBD2. The CDR3 totals 17 residues. In germline, CDR1 is PRHDT, CDR2 FYEKMQ (reference sequence). V dropped 6 bases and J dropped 4; count of bases not matched to a gene: 14. This CDR3 reads CASSYGSGGVLADTQYF. In DNA form, the CDR3 reads TGTGCCAGCAGTTACGGTAGCGGGGGAGTTCTAGCAGATACGCAGTATTTT.

The chain couples TRBV18 to TRBJ1-4; tentatively, D is TRBD1 (5 bases). V lost 2 bases to trimming and J lost 5 bases, with 9 bases between them. The CDR3 contains 14 residues. CDR1 and CDR2 from the germline V gene are KGHSH and LQKENI. The CDR3 reads CASSPRDVNEKLFF. For the CDR3, the DNA is TGTGCCAGCTCACCAAGGGACGTAAATGAAAAACTGTTTTTT.

This rearrangement joins TRBV6-6 to TRBJ2-5, with 10 bases fitting TRBD1. V gave up 6 bases and J gave up 5 bases; unmatched junction bases: 15. CDR1 is MNHNY, CDR2 SVGAGI, per germline (reference sequence). The CDR3 runs 17 residues. The CDR3 spells CASSQNGKTGGAETQYF. CDR3 DNA sequence: TGTGCCAGCAGCCAAAATGGCAAGACAGGGGGCGCGGAGACCCAGTACTTC.

As regards this clonotype: This may be a read error: a much more frequent sequence differs by one nucleotide. V and J are TRBV12-3 or TRBV12-4 and TRBJ2-1, with unresolved D. Trimming left V 3 bases short and J 13 bases short, with 16 bases between. The CDR3 is 13 amino acids. The CDR3 DNA is TGTGCCAGCAGTTTCTGGCAGACGGAGACCCAGTTCTTC. It yields the protein CASSFWQTETQFF.

The genes are TRBV2 and TRBJ2-1; D unclear. Trimming removed 10 bases from V and 4 bases from J, with 17 bases in between. Germline V gives CDR1 SNHLY, CDR2 FYNNEI. The CDR3 is made up of 14 amino acids. The chain's CDR3 is CANQKLGFYNEQFF. For the CDR3, the DNA is TGTGCCAACCAAAAACTTGGCTTTTACAATGAGCAGTTCTTC.

The J gene is TRBJ2-7, the V gene TRBV30, with 8 bases matching TRBD1. Trimming at V came to 5 bases and at J to 4 bases, leaving 13 bases not matched to a gene. Germline loops: CDR1 GTSNPN, CDR2 SVGIG (reference sequence). The CDR3 has 15 residues. CDR3 sequence (DNA): TGTGCCTGGGGGGGACTCTGGACAGGGTCTTACGAGCAGTACTTC. Translating it yields CAWGGLWTGSYEQYF. The whole variable domain, remainder taken from reference TRBV30 and TRBJ2-7, is SQTIHQWPATLVQPVGSPLSLECTVEGTSNPNLYWYRQAAGRGLQLLFYSVGIGQISSEVPQNLSASRPQDRQFILSSKKLLLSDSGFYLCAWGGLWTGSYEQYFGPGTRLTVT.

V and J are TRBV14 and TRBJ2-1; TRBD1 aligns across 7 bases. The CDR3 is 16 residues long. CDR1 is SGHDN, CDR2 FVKESK, per germline. Germline trimming cut 4 bases from V and 10 bases from J; bases unmatched to any gene: 16. In DNA, the CDR3 is TGTGCCAGCAGCCCATGGGTTGGCAGGGGGACCTACGAGCAGTTCTTC. This sequence encodes CASSPWVGRGTYEQFF.

The chain uses TRBV9 and TRBJ2-1, with TRBD2 matching 8 bases. Germline CDR1 SGDLS, CDR2 YYNGEE. J lost 3 bases, V lost 4 bases, and 6 bases had no gene match. This CDR3 is 15 amino acids long. CDR3 coding DNA: TGTGCCAGCAGCCCGGGGGGGGGACTCTACAATGAGCAGTTCTTC. Its protein product is CASSPGGGLYNEQFF.

The rearrangement uses TRBV7-8 and TRBJ1-6; 7 bases agree with TRBD1. The ends lost 2 bases at V and 5 bases at J; junction bases unmatched: 6. CDR3 size: 16 residues. Germline V gives CDR1 SGHVS, CDR2 FQNEAQ. CDR3 loop: CASSLPQGVDNSPLHF. For the CDR3, the DNA is TGTGCCAGCAGCTTACCGCAGGGGGTAGATAATTCACCCCTCCACTTT. The whole variable domain, filled in from reference TRBV7-8 and TRBJ1-6, reads GAGVSQSPRYKVAKRGQDVALRCDPISGHVSLFWYQQALGQGPEFLTYFQNEAQLDKSGLPSDRFFAERPEGSVSTLKIQRTQQEDSAVYLCASSLPQGVDNSPLHFGNGTRLTVT.

This clonotype has at least ten counts. V and J are TRBV7-2 and TRBJ1-2; tentative D call: TRBD1 (5 bases). CDR1 and CDR2 (germline): SGHTA, FQGNSA. Trimming left V 4 bases short and J 4 bases short, with 10 bases between. The CDR3 is made up of 13 amino acids. The CDR3 region is CASSYGHGYGYTF. DNA for the CDR3: TGTGCCAGCAGCTACGGACATGGCTATGGCTACACCTTC. The variable domain in full, completed from reference TRBV7-2 and TRBJ1-2, reads GAGVSQSPSNKVTEKGKDVELRCDPISGHTALYWYRQSLGQGLEFLIYFQGNSAPDKSGLPSDRFSAERTGGSVSTLTIQRTQQEDSAVYLCASSYGHGYGYTFGSGTRLTVV.

This rearrangement joins TRBV6-1 to TRBJ1-6, with 7 bases identical to TRBD1. The CDR3 is 13 amino acids. Per the germline V gene, CDR1 is MNHNS and CDR2 is SASEGT. V trimming: 6 bases; J trimming: 7 bases; junction bases outside the gene matches: 3. Written as DNA, the CDR3 is TGTGCCAGCAGGACAGGGACAAATTCACCCCTCCACTTT. Its protein is CASRTGTNSPLHF.

The V gene is TRBV28, the J gene TRBJ2-7, with D maybe TRBD2 (5 bases). V was shortened by 6 bases and J by 9 bases, with 12 bases between the two germline ends. CDR3 length: 11 residues. Germline CDR1 and CDR2: MDHEN and SYDVKM. The CDR3 region has the DNA TGTGCCAGCAGGTCGGGGTTGGGGCAGTACTTC. It is translated as CASRSGLGQYF.

The chain couples TRBV2 to TRBJ2-5, with 7 nucleotides matching TRBD1. V was clipped by 6 bases and J by 3 bases; unmatched bases: 10. From germline, CDR1 is SNHLY and CDR2 FYNNEI. This CDR3 comprises 15 residues. This chain's CDR3 is CASRNTGTAEETQYF. The CDR3 nucleotides read TGTGCCAGCAGGAATACCGGGACAGCAGAAGAGACCCAGTACTTC.

This clonotype was counted a single time. This chain uses TRBV7-9 with TRBJ2-3, with 8 bases identical to TRBD2. This CDR3 region has 15 residues. J was trimmed by 7 bases and V by 2 bases; bases with no gene match: 8. Germline V gene lookup returns CDR1 SEHNR and CDR2 FQNEAQ (reference sequence). The DNA of the CDR3 is TGTGCCAGCAGCTTAACTCCTAGCGGGTCCCATACGCAGTATTTT. It specifies CASSLTPSGSHTQYF.

A word on this clonotype: A much more abundant neighbour one base away suggests this may be a read error. This chain links TRBV10-1 with TRBJ2-7, with D unclear. CDR3 length: 14 amino acids. CDR1 and CDR2 from the germline V gene are WNHNN and SYGVQD (reference sequence). In DNA, the CDR3 is TGCGCCAGATATAGGCGGCTGGTTCCTTACGAGCAGCACTTC. Its translation: CARYRRLVPYEQHF.